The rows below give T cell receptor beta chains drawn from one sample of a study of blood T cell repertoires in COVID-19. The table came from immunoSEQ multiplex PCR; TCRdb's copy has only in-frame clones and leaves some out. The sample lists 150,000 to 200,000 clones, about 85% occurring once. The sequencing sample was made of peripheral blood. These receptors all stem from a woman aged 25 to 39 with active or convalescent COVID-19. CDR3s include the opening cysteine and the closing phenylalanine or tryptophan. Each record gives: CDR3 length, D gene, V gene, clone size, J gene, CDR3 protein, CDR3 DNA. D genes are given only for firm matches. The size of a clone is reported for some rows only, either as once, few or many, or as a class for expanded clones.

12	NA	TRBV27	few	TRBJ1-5	CASSFLNQPQHF	TGTGCCAGCAGTTTTCTCAATCAGCCCCAGCATTTT
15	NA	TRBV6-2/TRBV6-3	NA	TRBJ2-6	CASSYTSSGANVLTF	TGTGCCAGCAGTTATACTAGCTCTGGGGCCAACGTCCTGACTTTC
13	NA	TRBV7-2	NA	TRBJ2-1	CASNSVEYNEQFF	TGTGCCAGCAATAGCGTGGAGTACAATGAGCAGTTCTTC
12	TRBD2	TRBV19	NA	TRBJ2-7	CASSMGGYEQYF	TGTGCCAGTAGTATGGGAGGGTACGAGCAGTACTTC
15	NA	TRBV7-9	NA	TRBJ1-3	CASSLGASSGNTIYF	TGTGCCAGCAGCTTAGGGGCCAGCTCTGGAAACACCATATATTTT
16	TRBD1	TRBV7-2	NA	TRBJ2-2	CASSRYGQGSAGELFF	TGTGCCAGCAGCCGCTACGGACAGGGGTCCGCCGGGGAGCTGTTTTTT
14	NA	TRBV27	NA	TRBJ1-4	CASSLTRGNEKLFF	TGTGCCAGCAGTTTAACACGCGGTAATGAAAAACTGTTTTTT
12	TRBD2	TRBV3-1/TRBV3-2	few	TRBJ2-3	CASSQEGLGRYF	TGTGCCAGCAGCCAAGAGGGACTAGGGCGGTATTTT
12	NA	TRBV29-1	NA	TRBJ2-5	CSVDGLQETQYF	TGCAGCGTTGATGGACTACAAGAGACCCAGTACTTC
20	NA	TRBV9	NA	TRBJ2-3	CASSIAAGERWGRSTDTQYF	TGTGCCAGCAGCATAGCCGCAGGCGAAAGGTGGGGGCGATCCACAGATACGCAGTATTTT
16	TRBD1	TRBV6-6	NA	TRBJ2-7	CASSYYPTGSIIEQYF	TGTGCCAGCAGTTACTACCCGACAGGGTCCATTATTGAGCAGTACTTC
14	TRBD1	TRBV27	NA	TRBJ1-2	CASSSAGGEYGYTF	TGTGCCAGCAGTTCCGCAGGGGGTGAATATGGCTACACCTTC
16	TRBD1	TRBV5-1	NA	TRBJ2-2	CASSTDRGVNTGELFF	TGCGCCAGCAGCACCGACAGGGGCGTGAACACCGGGGAGCTGTTTTTT
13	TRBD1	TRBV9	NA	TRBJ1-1	CASSGQGSPEAFF	TGTGCCAGCAGCGGACAGGGGTCGCCTGAAGCTTTCTTT
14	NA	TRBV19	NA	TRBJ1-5	CASRDDRQYQPQHF	TGTGCCAGTAGAGACGACAGGCAATATCAGCCCCAGCATTTT
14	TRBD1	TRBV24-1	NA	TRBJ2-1	CATSDVTGYNEQFF	TGTGCCACCAGTGATGTGACAGGGTACAATGAGCAGTTCTTC
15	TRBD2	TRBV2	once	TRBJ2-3	CASTWIAGGSDTQYF	TGTGCCAGCACGTGGATAGCGGGGGGTTCAGATACGCAGTATTTT
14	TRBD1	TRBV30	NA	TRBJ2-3	CAWRPGQGTDTQYF	TGTGCCTGGAGACCGGGACAGGGAACAGATACGCAGTATTTT
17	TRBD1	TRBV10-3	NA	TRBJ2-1	CAISGGQGAGGYNEQFF	TGTGCCATCAGTGGAGGACAGGGGGCGGGAGGTTACAATGAGCAGTTCTTC
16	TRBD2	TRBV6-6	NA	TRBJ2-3	CASRKRTSGNTDTQYF	TGTGCCAGCAGAAAGAGGACTAGCGGGAACACAGATACGCAGTATTTT
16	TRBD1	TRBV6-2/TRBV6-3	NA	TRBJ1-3	CASSPYGQGRGNTIYF	TGTGCCAGCAGCCCTTACGGACAGGGAAGAGGAAACACCATATATTTT
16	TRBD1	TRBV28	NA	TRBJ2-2	CASKKPGTGSTGELFF	TGTGCCAGCAAAAAGCCAGGGACAGGGAGTACCGGGGAGCTGTTTTTT
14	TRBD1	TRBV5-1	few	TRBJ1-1	CASSGGTGFPEAFF	TGCGCCAGCAGCGGGGGGACAGGGTTCCCCGAAGCTTTCTTT
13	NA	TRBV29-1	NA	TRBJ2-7	CSVLTWAGYEQYF	TGCAGCGTTCTCACATGGGCGGGCTACGAGCAGTACTTC
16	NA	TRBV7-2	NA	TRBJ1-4	CASSLGNRVSNEKLFF	TGTGCCAGCAGCTTAGGAAACAGGGTTTCTAATGAAAAACTGTTTTTT
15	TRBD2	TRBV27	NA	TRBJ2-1	CASSPQTSGRDQQFF	TGTGCCAGCAGTCCCCAGACTAGCGGGAGGGACCAGCAGTTCTTC
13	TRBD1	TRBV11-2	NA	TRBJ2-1	CASSHVRGLEQFF	TGTGCCAGCAGCCACGTGAGGGGGCTTGAGCAGTTCTTC
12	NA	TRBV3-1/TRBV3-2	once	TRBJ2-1	CASSHWGEEQFF	TGTGCCAGCAGCCATTGGGGAGAAGAGCAGTTCTTC
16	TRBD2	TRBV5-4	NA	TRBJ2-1	CASSSASGYSYNEQFF	TGTGCCAGCAGCTCGGCTAGCGGGTACTCCTACAATGAGCAGTTCTTC
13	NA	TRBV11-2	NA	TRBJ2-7	CASSLGASYEQYF	TGTGCCAGCAGCTTAGGGGCCTCCTACGAGCAGTACTTC
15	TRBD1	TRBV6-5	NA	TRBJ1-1	CASSYGDRGQVEAFF	TGTGCCAGCAGTTATGGAGACAGGGGGCAAGTTGAAGCTTTCTTT
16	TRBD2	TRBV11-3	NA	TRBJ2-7	CASSLDMGGGSYEQYF	TGTGCCAGCAGCTTAGATATGGGGGGGGGCTCCTACGAGCAGTACTTC
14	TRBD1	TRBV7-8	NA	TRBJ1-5	CASSLGGGEQPQHF	TGTGCCAGCAGCTTAGGAGGGGGCGAGCAGCCCCAGCATTTT
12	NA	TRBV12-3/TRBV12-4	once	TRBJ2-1	CASSFGTNEQFF	TGTGCCAGCAGTTTCGGGACAAATGAGCAGTTCTTC
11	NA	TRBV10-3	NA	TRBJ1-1	CAIRGGTEAFF	TGTGCCATCAGGGGAGGTACTGAAGCTTTCTTT
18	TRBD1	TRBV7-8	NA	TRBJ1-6	CASSLVRQGRFHNSPLHF	TGTGCCAGCAGCCTAGTGAGACAGGGAAGGTTCCATAATTCACCCCTCCACTTT
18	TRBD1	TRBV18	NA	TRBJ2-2	CASSRSGQKTPNTGELFF	TGTGCCAGCTCACGTTCGGGACAGAAAACACCGAACACCGGGGAGCTGTTTTTT
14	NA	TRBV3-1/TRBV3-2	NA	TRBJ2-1	CASEDRRSYNEQFF	TGTGCCAGCGAAGACAGGCGATCCTACAATGAGCAGTTCTTC
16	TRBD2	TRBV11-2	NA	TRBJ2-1	CASSGRLAGGGNEQFF	TGTGCCAGCAGCGGCCGACTAGCGGGGGGTGGTAATGAGCAGTTCTTC
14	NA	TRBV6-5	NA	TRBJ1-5	CASSYLVGGGPQHF	TGTGCCAGCAGTTATCTGGTGGGCGGGGGGCCCCAGCATTTT
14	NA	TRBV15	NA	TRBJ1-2	CATSRELGHLGYTF	TGTGCCACCAGCAGAGAGCTGGGACACCTTGGCTACACCTTC
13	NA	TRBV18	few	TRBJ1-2	CASSPGGDYGYTF	TGTGCCAGCTCACCAGGCGGGGACTATGGCTACACCTTC
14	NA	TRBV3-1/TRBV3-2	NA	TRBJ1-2	CASSQDMGAFGYTF	TGTGCCAGCAGCCAAGATATGGGGGCTTTCGGCTACACCTTC
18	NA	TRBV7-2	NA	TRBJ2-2	CASSSPGGLSISTGELFF	TGTGCCAGCAGCTCCCCCGGGGGGCTGAGTATAAGCACCGGGGAGCTGTTTTTT
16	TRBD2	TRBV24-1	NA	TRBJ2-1	CATSGLAGSSYNEQFF	TGTGCCACCAGTGGACTAGCGGGGAGCTCCTACAATGAGCAGTTCTTC
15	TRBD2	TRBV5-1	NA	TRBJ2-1	CASSRNLAGVDEQFF	TGCGCCAGCAGCCGAAATCTAGCGGGAGTTGATGAGCAGTTCTTC
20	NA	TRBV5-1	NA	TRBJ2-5	CASSSTIFTRGANHQETQYF	TGCGCCAGCAGCTCCACTATATTCACCAGGGGGGCTAACCACCAAGAGACCCAGTACTTC
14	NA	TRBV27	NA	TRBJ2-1	CASSRKDSRDEQFF	TGTGCCAGCAGCCGAAAGGATAGCCGCGATGAGCAGTTCTTC
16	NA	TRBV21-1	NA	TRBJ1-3	CASSRRDSFSGNTIYF	TGTGCCAGCAGCAGAAGGGACAGCTTCTCTGGAAACACCATATATTTT
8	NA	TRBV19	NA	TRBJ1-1	CASDRLNF	TGTGCCAGCGACAGGCTAAACTTT
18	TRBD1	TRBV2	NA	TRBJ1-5	CASSLEVEDRSSNQPQHF	TGTGCCAGCAGTCTGGAAGTGGAGGACAGGAGTAGCAATCAGCCCCAGCATTTT
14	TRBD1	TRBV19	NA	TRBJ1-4	CASSTTGTNEKLFF	TGTGCCAGTAGCACGACAGGGACTAATGAAAAACTGTTTTTT
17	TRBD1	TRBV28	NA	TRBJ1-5	CASSPKDRGLWNQPQHF	TGTGCCAGCAGTCCAAAAGACAGGGGGCTATGGAATCAGCCCCAGCATTTT
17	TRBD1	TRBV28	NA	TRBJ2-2	CASSPGGIRGRTGELFF	TGTGCCAGCAGTCCAGGGGGCATCAGGGGTAGAACCGGGGAGCTGTTTTTT
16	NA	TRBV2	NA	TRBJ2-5	CASSSGLIAAEGTQYF	TGTGCCAGCAGCTCCGGACTGATTGCGGCCGAAGGGACCCAGTACTTC
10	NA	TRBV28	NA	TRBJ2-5	CASQQETQYF	TGTGCCAGCCAACAAGAGACCCAGTACTTC
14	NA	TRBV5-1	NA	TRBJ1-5	CASSLVPGNQPQHF	TGCGCCAGCAGCTTGGTTCCAGGGAATCAGCCCCAGCATTTT
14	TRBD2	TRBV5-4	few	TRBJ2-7	CASSYGLANYEQYF	TGTGCCAGCAGCTACGGACTAGCGAACTACGAGCAGTACTTC
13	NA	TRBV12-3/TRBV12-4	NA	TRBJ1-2	CASSFGRPNGYTF	TGTGCCAGCAGTTTTGGCAGGCCTAATGGCTACACCTTC